Sequencing of this T cell receptor (beta chain) was carried out in a study of T cell repertoires in cytomegalovirus infection. Study-wide context: Evidence of both CMV infection and a matching HLA type came from public TCR beta signatures. Study-level points and caveats: There were carriers of CMV plus the relevant HLA, and cumulative public TCR beta family frequency identified them. Across the ex vivo response, the dominant clonotypes were HLA-C-restricted CMV-specific TCR beta clonotypes.

The ends were cut back, 5 bases at V and 1 base at J, with 11 bases in the middle. The CDR3 runs to 15 residues. For this clonotype: Its antigen remains unknown.

TCRdb redid the calling of the reads with MiXCR, one entry per CDR3 protein. Among roughly 990,000 distinct CDR3 sequences listed, 25% to 40% were seen once. The chain has TRBV12-3 or TRBV12-4 and TRBJ1-4; D may be TRBD1 (5 bases). The material was cultured CD8+ T cells from PBMCs, obtained from culture after CMV antigen stimulation. The TCR was taken from a human donor in good health (CMV status not recorded). Some clones in this sample may be carry-over from other donors' samples. The chain's CDR3 is CASSHDSVTNEKLFF. The CDR3 nucleotides read TGTGCCAGCAGTCATGACAGTGTAACTAATGAAAAACTGTTTTTT.